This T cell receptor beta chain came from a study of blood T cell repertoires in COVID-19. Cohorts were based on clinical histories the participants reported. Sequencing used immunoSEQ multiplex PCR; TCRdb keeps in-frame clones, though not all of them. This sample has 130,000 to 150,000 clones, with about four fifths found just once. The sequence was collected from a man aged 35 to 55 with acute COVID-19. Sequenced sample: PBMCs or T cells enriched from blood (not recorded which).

CDR3 residues: CASESGDSSNQPQHF. In DNA form, the CDR3 reads TGTGCCAGCGAAAGCGGGGATAGTAGCAATCAGCCCCAGCATTTT. The rearrangement uses TRBV28 and TRBJ1-5; D ambiguous. V was trimmed by 8 bases and J by 0 bases, leaving 14 bases between them. Germline CDR1 and CDR2: MDHEN and SYDVKM. This CDR3 has 15 residues.